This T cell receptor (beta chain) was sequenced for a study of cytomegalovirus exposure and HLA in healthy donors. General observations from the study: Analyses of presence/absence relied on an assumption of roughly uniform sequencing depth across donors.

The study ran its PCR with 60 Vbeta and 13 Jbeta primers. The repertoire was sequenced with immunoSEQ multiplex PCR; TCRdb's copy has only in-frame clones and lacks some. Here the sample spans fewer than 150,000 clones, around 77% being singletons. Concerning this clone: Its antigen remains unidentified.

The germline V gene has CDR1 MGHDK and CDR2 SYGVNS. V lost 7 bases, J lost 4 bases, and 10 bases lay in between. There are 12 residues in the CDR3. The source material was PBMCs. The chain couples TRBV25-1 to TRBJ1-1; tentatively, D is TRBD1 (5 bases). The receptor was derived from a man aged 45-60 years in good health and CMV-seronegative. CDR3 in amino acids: CASIRGGTEAFF. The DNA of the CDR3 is TGTGCCAGCATAAGGGGTGGCACTGAAGCTTTCTTT.